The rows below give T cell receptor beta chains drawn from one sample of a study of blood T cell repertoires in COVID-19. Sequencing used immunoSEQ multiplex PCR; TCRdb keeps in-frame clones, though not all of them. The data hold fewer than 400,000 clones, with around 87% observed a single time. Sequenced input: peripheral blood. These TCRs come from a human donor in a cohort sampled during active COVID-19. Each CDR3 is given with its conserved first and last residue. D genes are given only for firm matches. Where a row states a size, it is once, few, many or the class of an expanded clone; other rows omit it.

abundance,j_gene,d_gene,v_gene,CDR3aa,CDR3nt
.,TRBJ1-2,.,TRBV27,CASSLSPSKGSPGYTF,TGTGCCAGCAGTTTATCCCCCTCTAAGGGGTCCCCGGGCTACACCTTC
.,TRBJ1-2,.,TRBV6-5,CASSPNRATNYGYTF,TGTGCCAGCAGTCCCAACAGGGCCACTAACTATGGCTACACCTTC
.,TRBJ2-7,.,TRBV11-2,CASSFRGRGDGEQYF,TGTGCCAGCAGCTTCCGGGGGAGGGGGGACGGCGAGCAGTACTTC
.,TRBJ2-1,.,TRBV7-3,CASSPVGGEQFF,TGTGCCAGCAGCCCAGTGGGGGGTGAGCAGTTCTTC
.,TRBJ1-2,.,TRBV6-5,CASSYSRSAYGYTF,TGTGCCAGCAGTTACTCGCGCTCTGCATATGGCTACACCTTC
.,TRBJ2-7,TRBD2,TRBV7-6,CASSLGGSGDEQYF,TGTGCCAGCAGCTTAGGCGGGAGCGGGGACGAGCAGTACTTC
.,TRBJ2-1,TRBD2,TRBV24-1,CATSDPDDTGTSGRVNNEQFF,TGTGCCACCAGTGATCCCGACGATACCGGGACTAGCGGGAGGGTGAACAATGAGCAGTTCTTC
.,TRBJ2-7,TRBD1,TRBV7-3,CASSRRGQGYDEQYF,TGTGCCAGCAGCCGACGCGGACAGGGGTACGACGAGCAGTACTTC
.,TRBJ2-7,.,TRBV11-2,CASSLDGTYEQYF,TGTGCCAGCAGCTTAGACGGTACCTACGAGCAGTACTTC
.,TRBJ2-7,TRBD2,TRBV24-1,CATSVGTSGDYEQYF,TGTGCCACCAGTGTTGGGACTAGCGGAGACTACGAGCAGTACTTC
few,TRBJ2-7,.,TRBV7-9,CASSSPRDEQYF,TGTGCCAGCAGCTCCCCACGGGACGAGCAGTACTTC
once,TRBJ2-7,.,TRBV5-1,CASSLGQRVEQYF,TGCGCCAGCAGCTTGGGTCAGCGTGTCGAGCAGTACTTC
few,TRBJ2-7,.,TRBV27,CASSARTDYEQYF,TGTGCCAGCAGTGCTCGGACAGACTACGAGCAGTACTTC
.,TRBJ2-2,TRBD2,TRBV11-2,CASKGLAGTGELFF,TGTGCCAGTAAAGGGCTAGCGGGCACCGGGGAGCTGTTTTTT
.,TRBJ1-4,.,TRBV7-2,CASSPQTGGLTNEKLFF,TGTGCCAGCAGCCCCCAGACGGGGGGTTTAACTAATGAAAAACTGTTTTTT
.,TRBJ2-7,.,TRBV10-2,CASTPGLGYEQYF,TGCGCCAGCACGCCGGGGTTGGGCTACGAGCAGTACTTC
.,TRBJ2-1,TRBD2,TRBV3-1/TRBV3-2,CASSQAGLGGNEQFF,TGTGCCAGCAGCCAAGCGGGACTAGGGGGGAATGAGCAGTTCTTC
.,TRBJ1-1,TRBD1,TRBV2,CASSPGQDLGGTEAFF,TGTGCCAGCAGTCCTGGACAGGACCTTGGAGGCACTGAAGCTTTCTTT
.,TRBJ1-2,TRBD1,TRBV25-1,CASSEWDRDYGYTF,TGTGCCAGCAGTGAATGGGACAGAGACTATGGCTACACCTTC